These T cell receptor beta chains were read from a single sample in a study of T cells in Graves' hyperthyroidism and ophthalmopathy. One entry per CDR3 protein results from TCRdb running MiXCR on the multiplex PCR reads. The table lists approximately 690,000 distinct CDR3 sequences, roughly 20% of them singletons. Sequenced material: blood. The source of these receptors is a man aged 30 to 45 with Graves' ophthalmopathy. Both conserved end residues are part of each CDR3. D genes are given only for firm matches. Clone size is stated in some rows and not others, as once, few, many or a class when expanded.

TRBJ1-4 TRBV6-5 few . TGTGCCAGCAGTTACTCGGCAGCACAAGATGAAAAACTGTTTTTT CASSYSAAQDEKLFF
TRBJ2-1 TRBV18 . . TGTGCCAGCTCACCGGCCGGGAGCACGATCGGTGAGCAGTTCTTC CASSPAGSTIGEQFF
TRBJ1-6 TRBV28 . . TGTGCCAGCAGTTCCCCAGGGATATCCTATAATTCACCCCTCCACTTT CASSSPGISYNSPLHF
TRBJ1-1 TRBV28 many . TGTGCCAGCACGGTGGGGGCGCCGACCCGGGCTTTCTTT CASTVGAPTRAFF
TRBJ2-3 TRBV19 . . TGTGCCAGTAGTATGAGGGGATCGGCCTCGGGGGCGCAGTATTTT CASSMRGSASGAQYF
TRBJ2-1 TRBV27 few TRBD2 TGTGCCAGCAAAGTCCTAGCGGAATCCTACAATGAGCAGTTCTTC CASKVLAESYNEQFF
TRBJ1-5 TRBV11-2 . . TGTGCCAGCAGCTTAGACCCTGGAGAGGGACAGCCCCAGCATTTT CASSLDPGEGQPQHF
TRBJ2-1 TRBV11-2 many . TGTGCCAGCAGCGCGACTAGTGAGCAGTTCTTC CASSATSEQFF
TRBJ2-7 TRBV6-5 few TRBD1 TGTGCCAGCAGTTACTTCCCGGGACAGACCTACGAGCAGTACTTC CASSYFPGQTYEQYF
TRBJ2-5 TRBV10-1 . TRBD2 TGCGCCAGCAGTGCGGTGGCATCGCGGGAGCATCTGTACTTC CASSAVASREHLYF
TRBJ2-2 TRBV6-1 . . TGTTCCAGCAGTCCTCTTTCGACAGGAACCTTTCAGGGCGGGGAGCTGTTTTTT CSSSPLSTGTFQGGELFF
TRBJ2-1 TRBV7-2 . . TGTGCCAGCAGCCCAGAGCCTCAACGAGACCTCGATGAGCAGTTCTTC CASSPEPQRDLDEQFF
TRBJ1-4 TRBV6-2/TRBV6-3 . . TGTGCCAGCAGTGGCCGGACCCTAGGGGAAAAACTGTTTTTT CASSGRTLGEKLFF
TRBJ1-6 TRBV27 few . TGTGCCAGCACCACGGGTTATTCACCCCTCCACTTT CASTTGYSPLHF
TRBJ2-5 TRBV6-1 . . TGTGCCAGCAGTGATCTAGGGCAGGGTTTTGAGACCCAGTACTTC CASSDLGQGFETQYF
TRBJ2-3 TRBV5-4 . . TGTGCCAGCAGCTTGGTTGGGGCTAATACGCAGTATTTT CASSLVGANTQYF
TRBJ2-5 TRBV30 many . TGTGCCTGGAACTCGGGGGATACGTCCCGGGAGACCCAGTACTTC CAWNSGDTSRETQYF